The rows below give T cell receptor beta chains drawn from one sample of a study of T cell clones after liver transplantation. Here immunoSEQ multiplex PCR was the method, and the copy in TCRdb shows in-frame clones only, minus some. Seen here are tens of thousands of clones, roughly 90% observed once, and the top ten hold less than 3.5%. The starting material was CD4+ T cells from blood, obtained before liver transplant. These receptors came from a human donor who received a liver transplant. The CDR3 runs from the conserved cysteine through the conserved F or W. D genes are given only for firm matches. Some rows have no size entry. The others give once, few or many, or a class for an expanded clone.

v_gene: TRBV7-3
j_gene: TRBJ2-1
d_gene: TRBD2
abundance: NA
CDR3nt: TGTGCCAGCAGCCCATCTAGCGGGAGGGCCGGTGAGCAGTTCTTC
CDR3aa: CASSPSSGRAGEQFF

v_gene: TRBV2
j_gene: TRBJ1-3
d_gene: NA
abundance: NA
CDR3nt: TGTGCCAGCAGAGGGAGGGGGGACACCATATATTTT
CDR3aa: CASRGRGDTIYF

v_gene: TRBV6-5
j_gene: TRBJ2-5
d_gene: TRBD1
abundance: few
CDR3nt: TGTGCCAGCAGAGGACAGGGAGAGACCCAGTACTTC
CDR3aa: CASRGQGETQYF

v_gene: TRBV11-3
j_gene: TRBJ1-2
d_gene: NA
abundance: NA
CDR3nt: TGTGCCAGCAGCTCCTTCGAAGAGGGCCTAGCGAACTATGGCTACACCTTC
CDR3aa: CASSSFEEGLANYGYTF

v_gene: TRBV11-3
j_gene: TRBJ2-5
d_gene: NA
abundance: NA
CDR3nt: TGTGCCAGCACTAAGTCCGGGCAAGAGACCCAGTACTTC
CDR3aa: CASTKSGQETQYF

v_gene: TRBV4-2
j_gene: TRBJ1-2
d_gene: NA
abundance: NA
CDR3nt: TGTGCCAGCAGCCAAGAAACTGGGGGAAGCTATGGCTACACCTTC
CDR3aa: CASSQETGGSYGYTF

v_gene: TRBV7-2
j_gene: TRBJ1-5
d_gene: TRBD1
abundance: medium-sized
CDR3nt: TGTGCCAGCAGCCCCTCAGGGGGGAATCAGCCCCAGCATTTT
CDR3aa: CASSPSGGNQPQHF

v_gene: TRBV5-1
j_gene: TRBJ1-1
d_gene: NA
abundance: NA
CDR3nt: TGCGCCAGCAGAAAGACGGAGAACACTGAAGCTTTCTTT
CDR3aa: CASRKTENTEAFF

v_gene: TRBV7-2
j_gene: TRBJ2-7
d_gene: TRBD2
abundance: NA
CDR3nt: TGTGCCAGCAGCCCTACCCTAGCGGGGACCTCGGAGCAGTACTTC
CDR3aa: CASSPTLAGTSEQYF

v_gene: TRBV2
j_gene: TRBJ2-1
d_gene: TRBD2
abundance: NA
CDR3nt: TGTGCCAGCAGCCGCGCCAAGGGGACTAGCGACCTCTTC
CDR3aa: CASSRAKGTSDLF

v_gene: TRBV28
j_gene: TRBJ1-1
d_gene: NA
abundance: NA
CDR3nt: TGTGCCTCCCTGACAGAGAACACTGAAGCTTTCTTT
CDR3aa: CASLTENTEAFF

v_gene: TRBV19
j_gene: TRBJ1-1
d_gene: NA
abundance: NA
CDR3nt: TGTGCCAGTCTGAGTTGGGGGGCGTACGGAAAATCTGAAGCTTTCTTT
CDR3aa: CASLSWGAYGKSEAFF

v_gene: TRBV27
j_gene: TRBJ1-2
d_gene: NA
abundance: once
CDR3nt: TGTGCCAGCAGTTTAACGGGCCAGGGAGGCTACACCTTC
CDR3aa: CASSLTGQGGYTF